The 9 T cell receptor beta chains reported below all come from one sample, sequenced in a study of T cell responses to AZD1222 COVID-19 vaccine. The method was immunoSEQ multiplex PCR; TCRdb's version includes in-frame clones alone and lacks a portion of them. This sample has some 120,000 clones, with roughly 84% found just once. This sample comprised peripheral blood, obtained 28 days after the second AZD1222 dose. The receptors here all came from an adult who received the AZD1222 COVID-19 vaccine.

The chain employs TRBV7-2 and TRBJ2-1; unclear D gene. The CDR3 runs 17 residues. Trimming took 5 bases from V and 0 from J, leaving 17 bases between them. The germline V gene has CDR1 SGHTA and CDR2 FQGNSA. CDR3 protein: CASSPRTVFSSYNEQFF. The DNA of the CDR3 is TGTGCCAGCAGCCCACGGACGGTCTTCAGCTCCTACAATGAGCAGTTCTTC.

A word on this clone: One junction end disagrees with the germline gene, perhaps due to a read error. The chain uses TRBV7-7 and TRBJ1-1; D is ambiguous. This CDR3 spans 12 amino acids. Germline V gene data show CDR1 as SSHAT and CDR2 as FNYEAQ (reference sequence). The chain's CDR3 is CASSRMYTEAFF. CDR3 DNA: TGTGCTAGCAGTAGAATGTACACTGAAGCTTTCTTT.

CDR3 nucleotides: TGTGAGTTGGGAGGGGAGGACACCGGGGAGCTGTTTTTT. It encodes CELGGEDTGELFF. The chain carries TRBV21-1 and TRBJ2-2; the listed D gene, TRBD2, was not tested against the DNA. TRBV21-1 is a pseudogene segment. CDR3 length: 13 amino acids.

The chain joins TRBV5-1 to TRBJ2-3; possibly TRBD1 or TRBD2 for D (6 bases each). Germline lookup yields CDR1 SGHRS and CDR2 YFSETQ. The CDR3 has 15 amino acids. V lost 2 bases, J lost 1 base, and 11 bases lay in between. In DNA, the CDR3 is TGCGCCAGCAGCTTATTCCGGGGGCGCACAGATACGCAGTATTTT. It codes for CASSLFRGRTDTQYF.

This rearrangement joins TRBV7-9 to TRBJ1-3; D is ambiguous. Trimming pared 3 bases from V and 0 bases from J, leaving 6 bases between. There are 14 residues in the CDR3. CDR1 and CDR2 (germline): SEHNR, FQNEAQ (reference sequence). The CDR3: CASSFIISGNTIYF. The CDR3 bases are TGTGCCAGCAGCTTTATTATCTCTGGAAACACCATATATTTT. The full variable domain, in which reference TRBV7-9 and TRBJ1-3 provide the parts outside the CDR3, is DTGVSQNPRHKITKRGQNVTFRCDPISEHNRLYWYRQTLGQGPEFLTYFQNEAQLEKSRLLSDRFSAERPKGSFSTLEIQRTEQGDSAMYLCASSFIISGNTIYFGEGSWLTVV.

The chain combines TRBV6-2 or TRBV6-3 with TRBJ1-4; D is undetermined. This CDR3 has 14 residues. Trimming shortened V by 4 bases and J by 4 bases, and 10 bases separated the two germline ends. Germline V gene data show CDR1 as MNHEY and CDR2 as SVGEGT. The CDR3 sequence: CASSSWMDNEKLFF. CDR3 nucleotides: TGTGCCAGCAGTTCTTGGATGGATAATGAAAAACTGTTTTTT.

Within the sample, this clone is medium-sized. The DNA of the CDR3 is TGTGCCAGCAGGCTGGGACAGTCTGGAAACACCATATATTTT. Protein product: CASRLGQSGNTIYF. V and J are TRBV28 and TRBJ1-3; 7 bases are a match to TRBD1. The CDR3 length is 14 residues. CDR1 and CDR2 from the germline V gene are MDHEN and SYDVKM. V dropped 6 bases and J dropped 1; count of bases not matched to a gene: 3. The whole variable domain, filled in from reference TRBV28 and TRBJ1-3, reads DVKVTQSSRYLVKRTGEKVFLECVQDMDHENMFWYRQDPGLGLRLIYFSYDVKMKEKGDIPEGYSVSREKKERFSLILESASTNQTSMYLCASRLGQSGNTIYFGEGSWLTVV.

The rearrangement links TRBV28 to TRBJ1-2; TRBD1 is a possible D gene (6 bases). Germline V CDR1 and CDR2: MDHEN, SYDVKM. The CDR3 spans 15 residues. Trimming removed 6 bases at V and 2 bases at J, with 16 bases between. CDR3 nucleotides: TGTGCCAGCAGAGAAACAGGGAGGAGAAACTATGGCTACACCTTC. Translation: CASRETGRRNYGYTF.

The chain is built from TRBV2 and TRBJ1-5, with D perhaps TRBD1 (6 bases). This CDR3 is 16 amino acids long. Germline lookup yields CDR1 SNHLY and CDR2 FYNNEI. V dropped 10 bases and J dropped 2 bases, with 21 bases sitting between them. The DNA for the CDR3 is TGTGCCAACCCGGGACACCACTCGAACGGCAATCAGCCCCAGCATTTT. Translation gives CANPGHHSNGNQPQHF.